Listed below are T cell receptor beta chains from one sample, sequenced in a study of Ad26.COV2.S vaccination and SARS-CoV-2 variants. Generated by immunoSEQ multiplex PCR, the TCRdb table keeps only in-frame clones and is missing some. The sample has about 390,000 clones, around 85% seen once. The specimen comprised peripheral blood, sampled in a trial of Ad26.COV2.S vaccine versus placebo. The source is a person between 18 and 59 years old who received the Ad26.COV2.S COVID-19 vaccine or a placebo. Both conserved end residues are part of each CDR3. Fields, in order: clone size, V gene, J gene, D gene, CDR3 protein, CDR3 DNA. A D gene is named only where the DNA matches it firmly. A clone size is listed for some rows: how often the clone was seen (once, few, many), or a class if it is expanded.

NA,TRBV7-2,TRBJ2-7,TRBD1,CASSLRAGTGGYEQYF,TGTGCCAGCAGCTTACGAGCCGGGACAGGAGGATACGAGCAGTACTTC
NA,TRBV9,TRBJ2-5,TRBD2,CASSPSPQTSGGRSSQYF,TGTGCCAGCAGCCCCTCACCACAGACTAGCGGGGGACGTAGTAGCCAGTACTTC
NA,TRBV6-5,TRBJ2-7,NA,CASSPQGLSYEQYF,TGTGCCAGCAGCCCCCAGGGGCTGAGTTACGAGCAGTACTTC
NA,TRBV6-5,TRBJ2-1,NA,CASTRTLGNEQFF,TGTGCCAGCACCCGGACACTGGGCAATGAGCAGTTCTTC
NA,TRBV11-2,TRBJ2-1,NA,CASSLVPDVDEQFF,TGTGCCAGCAGCTTAGTACCTGATGTTGATGAGCAGTTCTTC
once,TRBV5-4,TRBJ2-1,NA,CASSLANSWNEQFF,TGTGCCAGCAGCTTGGCCAATAGTTGGAATGAGCAGTTCTTC
NA,TRBV4-1,TRBJ2-6,TRBD1,CASSQDRGRLGANVLTF,TGCGCCAGCAGCCAGGACAGGGGGCGGTTGGGGGCCAACGTCCTGACTTTC
NA,TRBV7-9,TRBJ2-5,NA,CATLGVQETQYF,TGTGCCACTCTCGGGGTCCAAGAGACCCAGTACTTC
NA,TRBV9,TRBJ2-1,NA,CASSVAYGTQHNEQFF,TGTGCCAGCAGCGTAGCTTATGGGACGCAACACAATGAGCAGTTCTTC
NA,TRBV11-2,TRBJ1-4,NA,CASSTPAGQNEKLFF,TGTGCCAGCAGCACCCCCGCCGGACAGAATGAAAAACTGTTTTTT
few,TRBV9,TRBJ1-2,TRBD1,CASSTGQGPYGYTF,TGTGCCAGCAGCACAGGACAGGGGCCATATGGCTACACCTTC